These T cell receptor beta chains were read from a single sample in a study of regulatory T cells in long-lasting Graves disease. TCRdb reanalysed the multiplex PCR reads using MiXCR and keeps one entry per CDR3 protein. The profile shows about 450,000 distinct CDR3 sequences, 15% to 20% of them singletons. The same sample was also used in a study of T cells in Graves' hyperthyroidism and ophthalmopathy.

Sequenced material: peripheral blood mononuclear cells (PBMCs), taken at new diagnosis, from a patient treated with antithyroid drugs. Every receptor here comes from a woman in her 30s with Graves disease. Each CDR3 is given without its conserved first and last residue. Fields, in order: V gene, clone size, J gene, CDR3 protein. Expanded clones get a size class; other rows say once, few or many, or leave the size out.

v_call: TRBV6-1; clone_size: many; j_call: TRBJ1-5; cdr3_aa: ASSEGGSDLNQPQH
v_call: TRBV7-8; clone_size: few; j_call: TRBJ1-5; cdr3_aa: ASSLGRASGNQPQH
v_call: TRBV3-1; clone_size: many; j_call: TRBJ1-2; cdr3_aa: ASSQGEGYGYT
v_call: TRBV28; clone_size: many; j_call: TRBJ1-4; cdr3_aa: ASSFPKRGEKLF
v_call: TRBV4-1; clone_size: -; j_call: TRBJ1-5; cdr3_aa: ASSQRVGLRQSQH
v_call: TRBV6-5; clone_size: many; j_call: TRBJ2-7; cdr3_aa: ASSYVLGGYEQY
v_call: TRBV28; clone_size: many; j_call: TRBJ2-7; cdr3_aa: ASSTIWTSGDYEQY
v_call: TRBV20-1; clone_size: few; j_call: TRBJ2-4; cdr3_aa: SAKYLGGRIQY
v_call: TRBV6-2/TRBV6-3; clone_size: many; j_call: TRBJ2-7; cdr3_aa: ASSYFRLAATYEQY
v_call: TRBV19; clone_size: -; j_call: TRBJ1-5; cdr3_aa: ASMNGRNQPQH
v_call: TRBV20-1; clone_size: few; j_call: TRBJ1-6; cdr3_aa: SARDFDGSPLH
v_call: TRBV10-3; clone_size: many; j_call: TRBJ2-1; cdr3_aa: AISATAGAYNEQF
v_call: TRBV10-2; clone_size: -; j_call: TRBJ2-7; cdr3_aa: ASGKGGIYEQY